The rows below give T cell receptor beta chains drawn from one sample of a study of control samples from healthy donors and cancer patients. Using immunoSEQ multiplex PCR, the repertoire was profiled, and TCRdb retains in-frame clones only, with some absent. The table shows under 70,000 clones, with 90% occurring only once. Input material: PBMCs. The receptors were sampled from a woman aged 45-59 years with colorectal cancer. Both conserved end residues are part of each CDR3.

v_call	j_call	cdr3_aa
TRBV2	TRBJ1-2	CASSGLGQGNAYTF
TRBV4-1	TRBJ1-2	CASSQGRFTGIYGYTF
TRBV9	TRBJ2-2	CASSVASRGTGELFF
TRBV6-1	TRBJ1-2	CASSEAGGGRNYGYTF
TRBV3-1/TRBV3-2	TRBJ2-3	CASSQYGTGSDTQYF
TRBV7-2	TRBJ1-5	CASSFSGGLVQPQHF
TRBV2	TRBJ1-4	CASSTIGTGLEKLFF
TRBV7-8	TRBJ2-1	CASSFSPGVGEQFF
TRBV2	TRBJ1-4	CASSPPGNTGEKLFF
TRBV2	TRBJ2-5	CASIDRLADLGTQYF
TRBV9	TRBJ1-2	CASSPFDRGQRYTF
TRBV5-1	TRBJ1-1	CASSPDLEAFF
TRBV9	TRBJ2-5	CASSEDRAETQYF
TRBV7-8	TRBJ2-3	CASSSQPVDTQYF
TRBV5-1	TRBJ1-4	CASSLSRGPDEKLFF
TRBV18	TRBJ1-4	CASSPPGTRNEKLFF
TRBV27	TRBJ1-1	CASALGWAMNTEAFF
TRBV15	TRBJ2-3	CATSRASGGLTDTQYF
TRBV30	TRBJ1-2	CAGVKDGINYGYTF
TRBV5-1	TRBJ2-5	CASSLGPGTWEETQYF
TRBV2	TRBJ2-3	CASSASGTDTQYF
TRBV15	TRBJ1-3	CATSRVLYSGSGNTIYF
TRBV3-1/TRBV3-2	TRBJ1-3	CASSPDLSSGNTIYF
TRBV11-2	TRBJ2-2	CASSPSRIGLFF
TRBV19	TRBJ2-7	CASSIQGLAYEQYF
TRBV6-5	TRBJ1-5	CASSYSRDSNQPQHF
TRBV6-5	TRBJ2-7	CASSIGTAYEQYF
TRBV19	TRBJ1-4	CASSIQGMVEKLFF
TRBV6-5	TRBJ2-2	CASSERGGGGELFF
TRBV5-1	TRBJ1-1	CASSFETGADRNTEAFF
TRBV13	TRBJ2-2	CASSSLGGATGELFF
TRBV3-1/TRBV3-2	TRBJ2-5	CASSHAGGGQETQYF
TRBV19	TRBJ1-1	CASRTGPGNTEAFF
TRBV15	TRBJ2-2	CATSRVRTGNTGELFF
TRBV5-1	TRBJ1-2	CASSFSGVDGYTF
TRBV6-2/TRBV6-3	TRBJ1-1	CASSDGQAGRTEAFF
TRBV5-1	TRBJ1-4	CASSPGQVFNEKLFF
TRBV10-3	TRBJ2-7	CAISGEADEQYF
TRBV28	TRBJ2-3	CASSHGQGFLTQYF
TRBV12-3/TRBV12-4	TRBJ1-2	CASSYRARGYTF
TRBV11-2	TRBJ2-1	CASSSGPANEQFF
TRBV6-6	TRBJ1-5	CASGSQPQHF
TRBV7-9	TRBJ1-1	CASSLQGGVTEAFF
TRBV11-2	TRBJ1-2	CASASIKSHGYTF